This TCR beta chain was identified in a study of blood T cell repertoires in COVID-19. Study-level background: Samples of COVID-19 (acute and convalescent) were obtained from the United States, Italy and Spain. PBMCs, B-cell-depleted T cells, or T cells provided the cDNA or gDNA that made up the material.

Trimming stripped 4 bases from V and 4 bases from J, with 5 bases between. The CDR3 consists of 12 residues. Germline V gene sequence: CDR1 LGHDT, CDR2 YNNKEL (reference sequence). Source study methods: For nucleated cells, counts were estimated from reference gene primer amplification. The method was immunoSEQ multiplex PCR; TCRdb's version includes in-frame clones alone and lacks a portion of them. V and J calls plus clone size are reproduced from that table; the DNA served to infer D and trimming. This table has approximately 90,000 clones, around nine tenths appearing once. This sequence joins TRBV3-1 (or the pseudogene TRBV3-2) and TRBJ1-3; D possibly corresponds to TRBD1 (5 bases). This TCR derives from a woman between 65 and 79 years old with acute or convalescent COVID-19. The specimen sequenced was peripheral blood. CDR3 protein: CASSRQGNTIYF. The CDR3 DNA is TGTGCCAGCAGCCGACAGGGAAACACCATATATTTT.